The 2 T cell receptor beta chains reported below all come from one sample, sequenced in a study of tumor-infiltrating lymphocytes in primary liver carcinoma. Constant-region priming of 500 ng total RNA yielded TCR beta cDNA. For TCR beta, libraries were produced by three nested multiplex PCR rounds using slightly modified ARM-PCR. Each of the first two PCR rounds ran roughly 9 cycles with TRBV1-TRBV30 forward and C-beta reverse primers. A single record per CDR3 protein comes from TCRdb applying MiXCR to the multiplex PCR reads. The table includes approximately 190,000 distinct CDR3 sequences, about 85% detected once. From roughly 18-30 mg of unsorted bulk tissue, DNA and RNA were co-extracted together. Sequencing used tumor tissue from primary liver carcinoma. These TCRs come from a man aged 35-49 years with primary liver carcinoma and hepatitis B virus infection.

A note on this clonotype: A junction end diverges from the germline sequence, so it may reflect a read error. The rearrangement joins TRBV11-2 to TRBJ2-6, with D maybe TRBD1 (6 bases). Germline values: CDR1 SGHAT, CDR2 FQNNGV. The CDR3 covers 21 residues. CDR3 in DNA: TGTGGCAGCAGCATGGGGGCAGATAGGGGCATTTCCCTCTCTGGGGCCAACGTCCTGACTTTC. This codes for CGSSMGADRGISLSGANVLTF. Supplemented by reference TRBV11-2 and TRBJ2-6, the full variable domain reads EAGVAQSPRYKIIEKRQSVAFWCNPISGHATLYWYQQILGQGPKLLIQFQNNGVVDDSQLPKDRFSAERLKGVDSTLKIQPAKLEDSAVYLCGSSMGADRGISLSGANVLTFGAGSRLTVL.

In regard to this clonotype: This clone may be a read error of a much larger clone one base away. This rearrangement joins TRBV7-8 to TRBJ2-7; 7 bases fit TRBD2. After removal of 7 bases from V and 3 bases from J, the junction contained 9 bases not matched to a gene. The CDR3 covers 14 residues. Per germline, CDR1 SGHVS and CDR2 FQNEAQ. The CDR3 nucleotides are TGTGCCAGCAACCAGGCACGGGACTACTACGAGCAGTACTTC. Amino acid sequence: CASNQARDYYEQYF. Using reference TRBV7-8 and TRBJ2-7 for the parts outside the CDR3, the full variable domain is GAGVSQSPRYKVAKRGQDVALRCDPISGHVSLFWYQQALGQGPEFLTYFQNEAQLDKSGLPSDRFFAERPEGSVSTLKIQRTQQEDSAVYLCASNQARDYYEQYFGPGTRLTVT.